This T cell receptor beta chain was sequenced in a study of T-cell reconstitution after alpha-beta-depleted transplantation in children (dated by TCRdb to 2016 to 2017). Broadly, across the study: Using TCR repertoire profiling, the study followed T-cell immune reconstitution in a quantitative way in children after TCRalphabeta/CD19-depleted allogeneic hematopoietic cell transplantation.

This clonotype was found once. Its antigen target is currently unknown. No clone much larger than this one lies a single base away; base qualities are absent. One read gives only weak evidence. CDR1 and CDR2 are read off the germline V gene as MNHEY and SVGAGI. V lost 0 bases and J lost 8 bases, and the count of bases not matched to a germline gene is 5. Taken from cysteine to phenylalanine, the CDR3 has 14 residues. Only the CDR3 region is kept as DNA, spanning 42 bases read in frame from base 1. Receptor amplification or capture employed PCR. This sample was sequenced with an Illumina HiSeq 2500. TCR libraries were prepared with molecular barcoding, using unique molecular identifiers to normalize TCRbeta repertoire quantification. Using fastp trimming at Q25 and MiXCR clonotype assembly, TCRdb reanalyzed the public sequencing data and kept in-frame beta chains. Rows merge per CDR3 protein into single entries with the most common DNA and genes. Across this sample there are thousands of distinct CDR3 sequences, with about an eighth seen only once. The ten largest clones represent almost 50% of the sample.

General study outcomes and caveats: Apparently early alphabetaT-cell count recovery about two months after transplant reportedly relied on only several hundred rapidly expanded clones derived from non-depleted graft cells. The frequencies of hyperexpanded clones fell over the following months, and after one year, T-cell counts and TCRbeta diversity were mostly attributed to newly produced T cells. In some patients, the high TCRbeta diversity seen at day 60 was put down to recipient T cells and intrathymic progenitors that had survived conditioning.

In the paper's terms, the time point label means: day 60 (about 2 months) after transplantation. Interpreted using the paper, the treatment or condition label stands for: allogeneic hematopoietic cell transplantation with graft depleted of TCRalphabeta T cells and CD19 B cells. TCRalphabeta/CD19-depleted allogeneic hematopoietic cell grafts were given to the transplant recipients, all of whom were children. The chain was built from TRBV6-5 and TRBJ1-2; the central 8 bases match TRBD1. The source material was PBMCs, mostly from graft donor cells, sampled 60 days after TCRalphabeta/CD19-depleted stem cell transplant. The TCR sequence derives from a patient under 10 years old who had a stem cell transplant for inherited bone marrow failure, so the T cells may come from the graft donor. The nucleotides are TGTGCCAGCAGTTACTCAGGACAGGGTGCGGGCTACACCTTC. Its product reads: CASSYSGQGAGYTF.